The present T cell receptor (beta chain) was sequenced within a study of blood T cell repertoires in COVID-19. The table came from immunoSEQ multiplex PCR; TCRdb's copy has only in-frame clones and leaves some out. Altogether hundreds of thousands of clones are present, under 90% being singletons, with the ten largest covering less than 7.5%. The CDR3 has 14 residues. The ends were cut back, 0 bases at V and 0 bases at J, with 4 bases in the middle. Per germline, CDR1 SGHKS and CDR2 YYEKEE (reference sequence). The chain employs TRBV5-5 and TRBJ1-3; D is unclear. The receptor was isolated from a man aged 55 to 70 who had recovered from COVID-19. Sample: peripheral blood. The CDR3 here is CASSLGSSGNTIYF. For the CDR3, the DNA is TGTGCCAGCAGCTTGGGGAGCTCTGGAAACACCATATATTTT.